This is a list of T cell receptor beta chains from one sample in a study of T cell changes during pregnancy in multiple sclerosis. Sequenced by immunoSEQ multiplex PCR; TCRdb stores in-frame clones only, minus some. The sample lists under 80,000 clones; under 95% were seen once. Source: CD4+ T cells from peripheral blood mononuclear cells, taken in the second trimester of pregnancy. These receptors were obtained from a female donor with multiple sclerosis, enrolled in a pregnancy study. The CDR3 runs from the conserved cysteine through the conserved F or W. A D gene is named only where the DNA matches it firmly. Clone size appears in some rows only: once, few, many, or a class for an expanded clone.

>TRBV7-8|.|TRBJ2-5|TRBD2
TGTGCCAGCAGCCCCCGGGGGGGCCTGGAGACCCAGTACTTC
CASSPRGGLETQYF
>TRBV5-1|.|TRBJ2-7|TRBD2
TGCGCCAGCAGCTCGAGGACTAGCGGTTACGAGCAGTACTTC
CASSSRTSGYEQYF
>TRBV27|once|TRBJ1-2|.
TGTGCCAGCAGGGCAGGCTTCGGTTATAGCTACACCTTC
CASRAGFGYSYTF
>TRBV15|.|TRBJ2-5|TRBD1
TGTGCCACCAGCAGAGCAGACAGGGAACCAGGGGAGACCCAGTACTTC
CATSRADREPGETQYF
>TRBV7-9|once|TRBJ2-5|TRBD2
TGTGCCAGCAGCTTACGACTAGCGGGAGGGGAGACCCAGTACTTC
CASSLRLAGGETQYF
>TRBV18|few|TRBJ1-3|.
TGTGCCAGCTCAGCCGACATCTCTGGAAACACCATATATTTT
CASSADISGNTIYF
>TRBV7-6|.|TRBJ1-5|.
TGTGCCAGCAGCTTAGCACGTGGACAAATTGAGAGCAATCAGCCCCAGCATTTT
CASSLARGQIESNQPQHF
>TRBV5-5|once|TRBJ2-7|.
TGTGCCAGCAGCTTGGTCTCCGGTTACGAGCAGTACTTC
CASSLVSGYEQYF
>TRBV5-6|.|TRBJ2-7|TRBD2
TGTGCCAGCAGCTTGGGTTTTGCGGGAGGGAGAGCCTACGAGCAGTACTTC
CASSLGFAGGRAYEQYF
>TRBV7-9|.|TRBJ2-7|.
TGTGCCAGCAGCTTGCCCACTAGTTCTGCCGAGCAGTACTTC
CASSLPTSSAEQYF
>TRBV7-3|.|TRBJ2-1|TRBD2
TGTGCCAGCAGCATAGGACTAGCGGGAGAGCAGTTCTTC
CASSIGLAGEQFF
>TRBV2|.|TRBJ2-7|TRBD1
TGTGCCAGCAGTGAGGAACAGGGGGTTGGGGAGCAGTACTTC
CASSEEQGVGEQYF
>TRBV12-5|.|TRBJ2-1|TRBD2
TGTGCTAGTGGTTTGGGGGCCGGGAGCGGGAGGCGGTACAATGAGCAGTTCTTC
CASGLGAGSGRRYNEQFF
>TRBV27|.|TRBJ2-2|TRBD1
TGTGCCAGCAGTTTATTTAGTCGGCGGACAGGGGTCACCGGGGAGCTGTTTTTT
CASSLFSRRTGVTGELFF
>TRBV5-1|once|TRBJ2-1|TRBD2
TGCGCCAGCAGCTTGGCTGCTAGCGGGATATACAATGAGCAGTTCTTC
CASSLAASGIYNEQFF
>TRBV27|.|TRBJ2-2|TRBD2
TGTGCCAGCAGTTTACGTCCTTCGGCTAGCGGGTTGAACACCGGGGAGCTGTTTTTT
CASSLRPSASGLNTGELFF
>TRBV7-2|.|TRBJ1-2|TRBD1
TGTGCCAGCAGGCTACCGGGACAGGTGTATGGCTACACCTTC
CASRLPGQVYGYTF
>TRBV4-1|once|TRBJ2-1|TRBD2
TGCGCCAGCAGCCCGCAGCGGGAGGTCGGCAATGAGCAGTTCTTC
CASSPQREVGNEQFF
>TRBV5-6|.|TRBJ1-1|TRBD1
TGTGCCAGCAGCCACAGACAGGGGAGGGGTGCTGAAGCTTTCTTT
CASSHRQGRGAEAFF
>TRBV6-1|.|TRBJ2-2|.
TGTGCCAGCGTTGCAGTAGGGGGCGGGGAGCTGTTTTTT
CASVAVGGGELFF
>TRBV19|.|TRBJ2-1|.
TGTGCCAGTAGCGACAGGTACAATGAGCAGTTCTTC
CASSDRYNEQFF
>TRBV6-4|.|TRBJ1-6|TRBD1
TGTGCCAGCAGTGACGTTGGACAGGGGTGGTCACCCCTCCACTTT
CASSDVGQGWSPLHF
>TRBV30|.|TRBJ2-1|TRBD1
TGTGCCTGGAGGACAGGGGGCTACAATGAGCAGTTCTTC
CAWRTGGYNEQFF
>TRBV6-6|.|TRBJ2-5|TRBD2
TGTGCCAGCAGTCCGTTACTAGCGGGGTCGGAGACCCAGTACTTC
CASSPLLAGSETQYF
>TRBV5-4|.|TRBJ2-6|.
TGTGCCAGCAGCTCCCCCGGTAGGGCGGGCTCTGGGGCCAACGTCCTGACTTTC
CASSSPGRAGSGANVLTF
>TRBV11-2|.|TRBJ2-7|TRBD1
TGTGCCAGCAGCTTAGCTAGGGGTACAGGGGGCTCCTACGAGCAGTACTTC
CASSLARGTGGSYEQYF
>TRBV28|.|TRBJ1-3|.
TGTGCCAGTAGACTCCTGGTCGGGGCTGGAAACACCATATATTTT
CASRLLVGAGNTIYF
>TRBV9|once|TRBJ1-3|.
TGTGCCAGCAGCGTGACCCCCGGGAACACCATATATTTT
CASSVTPGNTIYF
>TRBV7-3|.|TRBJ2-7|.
TGTGCCAGCAGCCGTCAGAACAACTACGAGCAGTACTTC
CASSRQNNYEQYF
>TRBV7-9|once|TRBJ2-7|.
TGTGCCAGCAGCTTAGAGTGGCAGACCTACGAGCAGTACTTC
CASSLEWQTYEQYF
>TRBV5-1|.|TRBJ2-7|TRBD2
TGCGCCAGCAGCTCTCATGGGGGGACTAGCGGGAGCTACGAGCAGTACTTC
CASSSHGGTSGSYEQYF
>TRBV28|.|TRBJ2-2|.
TGTGCCAGCAGTTCCCTAGAAAGATCGAACACCGGGGAGCTGTTTTTT
CASSSLERSNTGELFF
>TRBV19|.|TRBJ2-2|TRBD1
TGTGCCAGTAGTTCGGACAGGTTGGACACCGGGGAGCTGTTTTTT
CASSSDRLDTGELFF
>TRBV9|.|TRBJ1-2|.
TGTGCCAGCAGCGTAGACAGGTCTAACTATGGCTACACCTTC
CASSVDRSNYGYTF
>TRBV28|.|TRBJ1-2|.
TGTGCCAGCAGTGCCGCCGGGACTACCTTC
CASSAAGTTF
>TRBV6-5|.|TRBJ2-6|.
TGTGCCAGCACCATCGACAGGACTGGGGCCAACGTCCTGACTTTC
CASTIDRTGANVLTF
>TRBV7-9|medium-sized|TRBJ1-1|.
TGTGCCAGCAGCTCCAACCCCTCAGGGAGGGCACCTGAAGCTTTCTTT
CASSSNPSGRAPEAFF
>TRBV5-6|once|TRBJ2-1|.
TGTGCCAGCAGCCAGCGACGCCTAGCGAAGTACAATGAGCAGTTCTTC
CASSQRRLAKYNEQFF
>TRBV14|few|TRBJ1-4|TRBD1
TGTGCCAGCAGCCAATACCGGACAGGCAGAGAAAAACTGTTTTTT
CASSQYRTGREKLFF
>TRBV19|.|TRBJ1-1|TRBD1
TGTGCCAGTAGGGGATTAGGACAGGTGACTGAAGCTTTCTTT
CASRGLGQVTEAFF
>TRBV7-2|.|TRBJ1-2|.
TGTGCCAGCAGCTTAGGCGGACAACACCTGGATGGCTACACCTTC
CASSLGGQHLDGYTF
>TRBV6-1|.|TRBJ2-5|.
TGTGCCAGCAGTGAAGGCAGGGTGGTGGTAGAGACCCAGTACTTC
CASSEGRVVVETQYF